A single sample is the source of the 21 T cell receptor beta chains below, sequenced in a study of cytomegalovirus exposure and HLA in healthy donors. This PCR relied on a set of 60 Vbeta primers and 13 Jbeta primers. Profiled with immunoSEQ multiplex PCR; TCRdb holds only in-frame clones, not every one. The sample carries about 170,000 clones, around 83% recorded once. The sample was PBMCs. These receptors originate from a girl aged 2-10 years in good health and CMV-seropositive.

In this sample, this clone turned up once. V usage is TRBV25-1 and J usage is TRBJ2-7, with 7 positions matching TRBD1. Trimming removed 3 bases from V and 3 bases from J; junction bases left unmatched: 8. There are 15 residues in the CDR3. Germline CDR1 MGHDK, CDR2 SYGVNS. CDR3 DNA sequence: TGTGCCAGCAGTGATCCGACAGGGCCCCACTACGAGCAGTACTTC. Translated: CASSDPTGPHYEQYF.

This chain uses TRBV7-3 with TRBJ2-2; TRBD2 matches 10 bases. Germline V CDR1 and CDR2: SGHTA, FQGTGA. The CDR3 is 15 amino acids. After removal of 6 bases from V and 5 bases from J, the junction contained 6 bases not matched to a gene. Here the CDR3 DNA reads TGTGCCAGCAGGCCTAGCGGGAGCTCGACCGGGGAGCTGTTTTTT. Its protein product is CASRPSGSSTGELFF. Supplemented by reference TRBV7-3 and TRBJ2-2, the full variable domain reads GAGVSQTPSNKVTEKGKYVELRCDPISGHTALYWYRQSLGQGPEFLIYFQGTGAADDSGLPNDRFFAVRPEGSVSTLKIQRTERGDSAVYLCASRPSGSSTGELFFGEGSRLTVL.

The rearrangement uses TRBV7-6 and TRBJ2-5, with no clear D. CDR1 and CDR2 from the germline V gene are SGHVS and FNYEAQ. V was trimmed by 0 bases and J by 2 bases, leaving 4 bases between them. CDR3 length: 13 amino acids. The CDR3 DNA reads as TGTGCCAGCAGCTTAGCGAGGCAAGAGACCCAGTACTTC. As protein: CASSLARQETQYF.

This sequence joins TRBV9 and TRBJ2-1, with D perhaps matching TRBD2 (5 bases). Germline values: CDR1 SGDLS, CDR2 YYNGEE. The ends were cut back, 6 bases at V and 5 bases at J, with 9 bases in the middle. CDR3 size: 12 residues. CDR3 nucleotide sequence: TGTGCCAGCAATTTAGCGAACAATGAGCAGTTCTTC. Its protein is CASNLANNEQFF.

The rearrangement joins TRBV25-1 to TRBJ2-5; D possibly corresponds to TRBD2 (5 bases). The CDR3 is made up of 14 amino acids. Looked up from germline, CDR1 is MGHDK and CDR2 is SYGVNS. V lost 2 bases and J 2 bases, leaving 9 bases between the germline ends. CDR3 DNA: TGTGCCAGCAGTGAACAAGCGGTACAAGAGACCCAGTACTTC. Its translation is CASSEQAVQETQYF.

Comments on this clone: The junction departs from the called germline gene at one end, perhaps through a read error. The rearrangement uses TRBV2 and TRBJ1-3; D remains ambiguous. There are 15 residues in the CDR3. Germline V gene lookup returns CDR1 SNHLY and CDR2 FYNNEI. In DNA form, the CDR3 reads TGTGCCAGCAGTGGCGATAGGAGCTCTGGAAGCACCATATATTTT. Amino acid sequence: CASSGDRSSGSTIYF.

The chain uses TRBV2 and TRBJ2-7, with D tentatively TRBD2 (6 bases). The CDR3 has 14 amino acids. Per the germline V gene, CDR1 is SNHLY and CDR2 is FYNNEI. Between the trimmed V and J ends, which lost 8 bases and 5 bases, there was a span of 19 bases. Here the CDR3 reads CASSSGPPPDEQYF. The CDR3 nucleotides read TGTGCCAGCTCGAGCGGGCCCCCACCCGACGAGCAGTACTTC.

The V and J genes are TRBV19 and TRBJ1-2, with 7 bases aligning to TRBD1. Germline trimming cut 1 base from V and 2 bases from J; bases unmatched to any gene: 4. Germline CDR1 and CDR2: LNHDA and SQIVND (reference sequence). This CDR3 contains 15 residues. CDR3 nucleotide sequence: TGTGCCAGTAGTATAGGACAGGGACTGAACTATGGCTACACCTTC. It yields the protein CASSIGQGLNYGYTF.

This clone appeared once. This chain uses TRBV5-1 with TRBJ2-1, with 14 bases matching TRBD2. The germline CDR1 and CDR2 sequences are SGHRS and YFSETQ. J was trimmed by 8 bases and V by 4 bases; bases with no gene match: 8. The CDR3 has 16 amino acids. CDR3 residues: CASSKGLAGAGHEQFF. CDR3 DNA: TGCGCCAGCAGCAAGGGACTAGCGGGAGCCGGGCATGAGCAGTTCTTC. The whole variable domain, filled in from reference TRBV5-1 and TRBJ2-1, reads KAGVTQTPRYLIKTRGQQVTLSCSPISGHRSVSWYQQTPGQGLQFLFEYFSETQRNKGNFPGRFSGRQFSNSRSEMNVSTLELGDSALYLCASSKGLAGAGHEQFFGPGTRLTVL.

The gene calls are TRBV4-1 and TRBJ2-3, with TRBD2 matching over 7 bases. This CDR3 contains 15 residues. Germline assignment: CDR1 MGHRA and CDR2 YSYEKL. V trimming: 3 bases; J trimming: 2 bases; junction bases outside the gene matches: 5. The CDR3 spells CASSHEAGFTDTQYF. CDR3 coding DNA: TGCGCCAGCAGCCACGAAGCGGGGTTCACAGATACGCAGTATTTT.

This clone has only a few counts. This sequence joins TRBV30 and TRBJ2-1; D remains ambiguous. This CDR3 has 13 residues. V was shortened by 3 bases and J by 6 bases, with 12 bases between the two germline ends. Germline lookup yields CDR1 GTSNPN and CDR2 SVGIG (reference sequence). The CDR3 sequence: CAWRTLLLNEQFF. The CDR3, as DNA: TGTGCCTGGAGAACCCTACTACTCAATGAGCAGTTCTTC.

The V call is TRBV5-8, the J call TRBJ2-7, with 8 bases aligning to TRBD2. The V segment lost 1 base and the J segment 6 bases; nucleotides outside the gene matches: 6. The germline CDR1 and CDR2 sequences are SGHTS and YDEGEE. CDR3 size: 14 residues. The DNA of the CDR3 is TGTGCCAGCAGCTTGCGCGGGAGGTTGGGCGAGCAGTACTTC. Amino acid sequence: CASSLRGRLGEQYF.

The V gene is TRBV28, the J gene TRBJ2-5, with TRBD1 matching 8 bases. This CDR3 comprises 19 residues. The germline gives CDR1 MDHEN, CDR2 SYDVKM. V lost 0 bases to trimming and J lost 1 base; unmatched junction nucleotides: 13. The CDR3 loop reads CASSLWRKITGQGQETQYF. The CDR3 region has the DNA TGTGCCAGCAGTTTATGGCGAAAAATTACAGGACAGGGCCAAGAGACCCAGTACTTC.

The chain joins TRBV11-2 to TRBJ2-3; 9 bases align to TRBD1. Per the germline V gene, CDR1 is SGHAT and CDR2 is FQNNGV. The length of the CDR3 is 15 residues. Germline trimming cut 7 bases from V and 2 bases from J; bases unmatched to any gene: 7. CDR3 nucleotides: TGTGCCAGCACCCCCGGGACAGGGTACACAGATACGCAGTATTTT. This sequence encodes CASTPGTGYTDTQYF. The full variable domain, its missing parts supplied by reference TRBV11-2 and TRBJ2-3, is EAGVAQSPRYKIIEKRQSVAFWCNPISGHATLYWYQQILGQGPKLLIQFQNNGVVDDSQLPKDRFSAERLKGVDSTLKIQPAKLEDSAVYLCASTPGTGYTDTQYFGPGTRLTVL.

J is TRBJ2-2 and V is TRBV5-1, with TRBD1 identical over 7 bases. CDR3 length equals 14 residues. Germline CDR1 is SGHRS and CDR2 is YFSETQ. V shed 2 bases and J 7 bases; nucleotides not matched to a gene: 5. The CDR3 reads CASSFRTGGGELFF. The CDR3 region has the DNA TGCGCCAGCAGCTTTAGGACAGGAGGCGGGGAGCTGTTTTTT.

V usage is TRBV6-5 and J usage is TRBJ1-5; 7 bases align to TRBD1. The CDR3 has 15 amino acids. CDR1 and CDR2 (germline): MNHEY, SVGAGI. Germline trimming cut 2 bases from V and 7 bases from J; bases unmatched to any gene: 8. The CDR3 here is CASSYLPAGGQPQHF. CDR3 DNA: TGTGCCAGCAGTTACCTTCCGGCAGGGGGACAGCCCCAGCATTTT.

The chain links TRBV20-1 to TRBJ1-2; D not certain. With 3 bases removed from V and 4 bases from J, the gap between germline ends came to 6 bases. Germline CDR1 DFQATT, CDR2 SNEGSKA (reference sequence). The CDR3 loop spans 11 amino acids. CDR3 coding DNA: TGCAGTGCTAGTCAGGCCTATGGCTACACCTTC. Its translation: CSASQAYGYTF.

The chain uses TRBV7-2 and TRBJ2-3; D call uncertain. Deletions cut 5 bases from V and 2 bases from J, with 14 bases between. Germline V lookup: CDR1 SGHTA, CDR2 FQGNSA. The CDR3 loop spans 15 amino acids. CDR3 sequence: CASSRVLSSTDTQYF. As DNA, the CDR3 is TGTGCCAGCAGCCGTGTCCTCTCCTCCACAGATACGCAGTATTTT.

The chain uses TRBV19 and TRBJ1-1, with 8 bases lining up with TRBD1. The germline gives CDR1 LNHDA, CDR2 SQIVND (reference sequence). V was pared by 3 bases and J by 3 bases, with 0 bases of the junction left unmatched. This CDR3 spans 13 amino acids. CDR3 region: CASSMDRDTEAFF. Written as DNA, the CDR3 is TGTGCCAGTAGTATGGACAGGGACACTGAAGCTTTCTTT.

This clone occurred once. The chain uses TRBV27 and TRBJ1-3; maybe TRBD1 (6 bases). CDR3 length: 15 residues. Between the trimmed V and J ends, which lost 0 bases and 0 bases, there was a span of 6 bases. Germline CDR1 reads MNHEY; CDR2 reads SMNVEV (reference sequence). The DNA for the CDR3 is TGTGCCAGCAGTTTATCAGGGGGCTCTGGAAACACCATATATTTT. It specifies CASSLSGGSGNTIYF.

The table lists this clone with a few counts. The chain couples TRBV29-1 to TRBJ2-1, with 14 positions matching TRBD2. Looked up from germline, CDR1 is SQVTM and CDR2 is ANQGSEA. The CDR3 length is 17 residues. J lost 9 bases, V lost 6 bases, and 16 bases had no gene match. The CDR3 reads CSVPTSGRAWGVSEQFF. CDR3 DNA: TGCAGCGTCCCGACTAGCGGGAGGGCCTGGGGGGTTAGTGAGCAGTTCTTC.